The next 2 T cell receptor beta chains were all read from a single sample in a study of cytomegalovirus exposure and HLA in healthy donors. PCR amplification relied on 60 Vbeta primers (plus 13 Jbeta primers). The data were produced by immunoSEQ multiplex PCR, yet TCRdb's version contains in-frame clones alone and is incomplete. Among 100,000 or so clones listed, around four fifths were seen once. Source material: PBMCs. The receptors here all came from a young man in good health and CMV-seronegative.

J is TRBJ1-6 and V is TRBV6-5, with 7 bases identical to TRBD1. Germline values: CDR1 MNHEY, CDR2 SVGAGI. The length of the CDR3 is 15 residues. Unmatched junction bases numbered 4, after V lost 7 bases and J lost 1 base. For the CDR3, the DNA is TGTGCCAGCACCAGACAGGGTTCCTATAATTCACCCCTCCACTTT. As protein: CASTRQGSYNSPLHF.

The rearrangement links TRBV5-4 to TRBJ2-3; D unclear. This CDR3 region has 14 residues. Trimming took 5 bases from V and 2 from J, leaving 12 bases between them. Germline V gene sequence: CDR1 SGHNT, CDR2 YYREEE (reference sequence). The CDR3 protein is CASRTTSNTDTQYF. The CDR3, as DNA: TGTGCCAGCAGAACTACCTCGAACACAGATACGCAGTATTTT.